This T cell receptor beta chain was observed in a study of T-cell memory formation after mild COVID-19 (dated by TCRdb to the early 2020s). About the full investigation: Most TCR sequence clusters were specific to one of the two donors. In a couple of donors, T-cell clones that expanded and contracted after mild COVID-19 were tracked by sequencing TCRalpha and TCRbeta repertoires over time. The cohort was made up of two young adult volunteers, one female and one male, who were previously healthy.

Sequencing was carried out with an Illumina NovaSeq 6000. TCRalpha and TCRbeta cDNA libraries were constructed by 5'RACE with constant-segment primers, with sample barcodes and unique molecular identifiers being introduced. Trizol reagent was used to extract RNA from every sample. Libraries were amplified in two PCR steps, with a second sample barcode and Illumina TruSeq adapters added in the second step. Sequencing of the libraries was done on an Illumina NovaSeq, producing 2 x 150 bp paired-end reads. Under the source paper's analysis protocol: The reads were demultiplexed and collapsed into UMI-guided consensus sequences using migec v1.2.7. Using mixcr v2.1.11, UMI consensuses were aligned to TRA and TRB V and J templates and then assembled into clonotypes. A clonotype was counted as expanded or contracted only if both edgeR and NoisET called the change significant, with noise models trained on biological replicates. For edgeR calls, the cutoffs were a false discovery rate-adjusted p below 0.01 and a log2 fold-change threshold of 1. As an exploratory analysis of dynamics, max-normalized trajectories of the 1000 most abundant clonotypes were examined with PCA combined with hierarchical clustering. Separately sequenced CD4+ and CD8+ repertoires were used to assign a CD4 or CD8 phenotype to each responding clone. The public reads were run again by TCRdb, first through fastp at Q25 and then through MiXCR, and only productive beta chains were kept. CDR3 protein sequences are deduplicated, and each keeps its most common genes and DNA. The V and J calls shown here were made by TCRdb, not taken from the authors' results. This sample comprises about 49,000 distinct CDR3 sequences, approximately 8% of them detected only once. More than 1.3% of the sample is taken by the ten largest.

Ficoll-Paque density gradient centrifugation was the method used to isolate PBMCs. The study at large found these results: Some responding clones were detected in pre-infection memory, which suggested that pre-existing cross-reactive memory T cells had joined the SARS-CoV-2 response. Contracting CD4+ clones turned up mainly in the CM and EM memory subsets, whereas EMRA was where CD8+ clones were enriched. The second-wave clones that peaked on day 37 were not confirmed to be SARS-CoV-2 specific. Balanced CD4/CD8 phenotypes were observed for clones contracting from day 15 to 85, whereas a bias towards CD4+ was observed for a second wave of clones expanding from day 15 to 37. The study included only two mild cases, and larger cohorts that include severe cases with pre-infection samples were judged to be necessary.

In the case of this clonotype: The antigen this receptor binds is unknown. The record has no base qualities; no much larger clone is one base away.

CDR1 and CDR2, looked up from the germline V gene, are SGHDN and FVKESK. V is cut by 4 bases and J by 4 bases, and the space between the germline ends is 10 bases. The CDR3 goes from the cysteine to the phenylalanine over 14 residues. The only DNA kept is the CDR3, 42 bases in frame from the first base. The receptor's source is a young man who had mild COVID-19 (a few samples of this study predate the infection). The sample titles of this study are shuffled in the database, so cell type and time point are left out; the donor was told from shared clones. The V gene is TRBV14 and the J gene is TRBJ2-2; the D gene cannot be named for sure. The specimen sequenced was PBMCs or a T cell subset sorted from them (not recorded which). The nucleotides read TGTGCCAGCAGCCGTCAATTCTCCACCGGGGAGCTGTTTTTT. It codes for CASSRQFSTGELFF.